A selection of T cell receptor beta chains follows, all from one sample in a study of T-cell reconstitution after alpha-beta-depleted transplantation in children. TCRdb reanalysed the PCR reads using MiXCR and keeps one entry per CDR3 protein. The repertoire includes 97,000 or so distinct CDR3 sequences, about 6.8% of them detected once, and about 17% sits in the top ten. The material sequenced was PBMCs, taken before TCRalphabeta/CD19-depleted stem cell transplant. These receptors were taken from a boy aged 2 to 9 with acute lymphoblastic leukemia, due to receive a stem cell transplant. The CDR3 runs from the conserved cysteine through the conserved F or W. D genes are given only for firm matches. The size field reads how often the clone was seen (once, few, many) or a class if it is expanded.

clone size: few; D gene: TRBD1; J gene: TRBJ1-4; V gene: TRBV20-1; CDR3 protein: CSSRTGIGEKLFF; CDR3 DNA: TGCAGTTCAAGGACAGGGATTGGGGAAAAACTGTTTTTT
clone size: many; D gene: -; J gene: TRBJ1-4; V gene: TRBV7-9; CDR3 protein: CASSPSYKSAEKLFF; CDR3 DNA: TGTGCCAGCAGCCCTAGCTATAAATCGGCTGAAAAACTGTTTTTT
clone size: many; D gene: TRBD1; J gene: TRBJ1-6; V gene: TRBV12-3/TRBV12-4; CDR3 protein: CASSRQGGSNSPLHF; CDR3 DNA: TGTGCCAGCAGCCGACAGGGGGGGAGTAATTCACCCCTCCACTTT
clone size: many; D gene: TRBD1; J gene: TRBJ1-2; V gene: TRBV5-5; CDR3 protein: CASTTAQGYGYTF; CDR3 DNA: TGTGCCAGCACCACGGCACAGGGGTATGGCTACACCTTC
clone size: many; D gene: -; J gene: TRBJ2-7; V gene: TRBV12-3/TRBV12-4; CDR3 protein: CASSFGHGRSYEQYF; CDR3 DNA: TGTGCCAGCAGTTTCGGACACGGGCGCTCCTACGAGCAGTACTTC
clone size: many; D gene: -; J gene: TRBJ2-5; V gene: TRBV12-3/TRBV12-4; CDR3 protein: CASSLWTEETQYF; CDR3 DNA: TGTGCCAGCAGTTTATGGACGGAAGAGACCCAGTACTTC
clone size: many; D gene: -; J gene: TRBJ2-7; V gene: TRBV4-3; CDR3 protein: CASSQVKGVHEQYF; CDR3 DNA: TGCGCCAGCAGCCAAGTGAAGGGTGTCCACGAGCAGTACTTC
clone size: few; D gene: -; J gene: TRBJ1-1; V gene: TRBV27; CDR3 protein: CASSFRDGNTEAFF; CDR3 DNA: TGTGCCAGCAGTTTCAGGGATGGGAACACTGAAGCTTTCTTT
clone size: few; D gene: TRBD2; J gene: TRBJ2-7; V gene: TRBV4-2; CDR3 protein: CASSQATSGSREQYF; CDR3 DNA: TGTGCCAGCAGCCAAGCGACTAGCGGATCCAGGGAGCAGTACTTC
clone size: many; D gene: -; J gene: TRBJ2-1; V gene: TRBV10-3; CDR3 protein: CAISVTGYNEQFF; CDR3 DNA: TGTGCCATCAGTGTTACCGGCTACAATGAGCAGTTCTTC